The 24 T cell receptor beta chains reported below all come from one sample, sequenced in a study of shared clonotypes between healthy human individuals. Clones were read by immunoSEQ multiplex PCR, and TCRdb kept only the in-frame ones, dropping some. Here the sample spans about a million clones, over 60% being singletons. Sequencing was carried out using memory CD4+ T cells sorted from blood. Stated subset: CD45RA-negative fraction. The receptor source for this set is a man aged 18 to 29 in good health.

This clone appeared a few times. The chain recombines TRBV4-3 with TRBJ2-6; D is undetermined. The CDR3 consists of 16 residues. Between the trimmed V and J ends, which lost 0 bases and 0 bases, there was a span of 6 bases. Germline-derived CDR1 and CDR2 are LGHNA and YSLEER. The DNA of the CDR3 is TGCGCCAGCAGCCAAGAGGTCAGCTCTGGGGCCAACGTCCTGACTTTC. As protein: CASSQEVSSGANVLTF.

The chain carries TRBV30 and TRBJ1-1; TRBD1 aligns across 8 bases. The V gene end was trimmed by 4 bases and the J gene end by 0 bases; junction bases not matched to a gene: 4. The CDR3 covers 14 residues. Germline CDR1 GTSNPN, CDR2 SVGIG (reference sequence). CDR3: CAWNRGQVNTEAFF. In DNA form, the CDR3 reads TGTGCCTGGAACAGGGGACAGGTGAACACTGAAGCTTTCTTT.

CDR3 coding DNA: TGTGCCAGCAGCCAGTGGAGGGGCGAGCAGTACTTC. Its protein product is CASSQWRGEQYF. The chain uses TRBV6-5 and TRBJ2-7; D might be TRBD2 (6 bases). The CDR3 is 12 residues long. Deletions cut 6 bases from V and 6 bases from J, with 12 bases between. Looked up from germline, CDR1 is MNHEY and CDR2 is SVGAGI.

To note about this clone: Other DNA sequences in this specimen translate into the identical CDR3. The chain joins TRBV10-3 to TRBJ2-5; D gene unclear. From germline, CDR1 is ENHRY and CDR2 SYGVKD. This CDR3 comprises 13 residues. V was cut by 0 bases and J by 4 bases, with 6 bases left in between. The CDR3 DNA sequence: TGTGCCATCAGTGAGTCTGGCGGAGAGACCCAGTACTTC. This translates into CAISESGGETQYF.

This chain uses TRBV5-1 with TRBJ2-1; 8 nucleotides match TRBD1. Per the germline V gene, CDR1 is SGHRS and CDR2 is YFSETQ. The CDR3 covers 15 residues. With 4 bases clipped from V and 6 bases from J, the junction kept 9 bases outside the gene matches. Here the CDR3 DNA reads TGCGCCAGCAGCCAAGACGGACAGGGAGGCAATGAGCAGTTCTTC. It is translated as CASSQDGQGGNEQFF.

The rearrangement uses TRBV11-2 and TRBJ2-7, with 7 bases lining up with TRBD2. Losses at the gene ends were 1 base for V and 0 bases for J; bases not matched to a gene: 3. The germline V gene encodes CDR1 SGHAT and CDR2 FQNNGV. There are 15 residues in the CDR3. CDR3 in DNA: TGTGCCAGCAGCTTAGTTACGGGGGGCTCCTACGAGCAGTACTTC. It specifies CASSLVTGGSYEQYF.

The CDR3 DNA reads TGTGCCAGCAGTGAGGGACAGGGTCACAATCAGCCCCAGCATTTT. Amino acid sequence: CASSEGQGHNQPQHF. The chain has TRBV2 and TRBJ1-5; 9 bases line up with TRBD1. This CDR3 is 15 amino acids long. The V and J ends lost 3 bases and 3 bases, in that order; junction bases with no gene match: 3. In germline, CDR1 is SNHLY, CDR2 FYNNEI.

The chain joins TRBV21-1 to TRBJ2-5; the table's D call, TRBD2, has no DNA check behind it. TRBV21-1 is an annotated pseudogene. The CDR3 is made up of 14 amino acids. CDR3 region: CASSKRRVEETQYF. CDR3 DNA: TGTGCCAGCAGCAAACGCCGCGTGGAGGAGACCCAGTACTTC.

On this clone itself: The germline gene is not matched at one end of the junction; a read error may be the cause. The chain carries TRBV7-3 and TRBJ2-7; 7 bases are shared with TRBD1. There are 14 residues in the CDR3. CDR1 SGHTA and CDR2 FQGTGA come from the germline V gene. CDR3 sequence reads: CASSRQGFSDEQYF. The CDR3 DNA sequence: TGTGCCAGCAGCCGACAGGGCTTCTCCGACGAGCAGTACTTC.

V usage is TRBV10-3 and J usage is TRBJ2-7, with D possibly matching TRBD1 (5 bases). V lost 3 bases and J lost 1, with 10 bases in between. Germline CDR1 reads ENHRY; CDR2 reads SYGVKD. The CDR3 covers 14 residues. In nucleotides, the CDR3 is TGTGCCATCAGTGATTTTTCAGGGTCCTACGAGCAGTACTTC. Its protein is CAISDFSGSYEQYF.

The genes are TRBV6-5 and TRBJ1-2, with D perhaps matching TRBD1 (5 bases). This CDR3 contains 16 residues. The V gene's germline CDR1 is MNHEY and CDR2 SVGAGI. V was trimmed by 2 bases and J by 4 bases, leaving 17 bases between them. The CDR3 spells CASSYGTAADLYGYTF. Here the CDR3 DNA reads TGTGCCAGCAGTTACGGGACGGCGGCGGACCTCTATGGCTACACCTTC.

The rearrangement links TRBV4-3 to TRBJ1-1; D remains ambiguous. The germline V and J ends were trimmed by 3 bases and 5 bases, with 10 bases remaining between them. The CDR3 runs 13 residues. From germline, CDR1 is LGHNA and CDR2 YSLEER. DNA for the CDR3: TGCGCCAGCAGCCAGGGGAGGGAGACTGAAGCTTTCTTT. As protein: CASSQGRETEAFF.

This clone showed up just a few times. V usage is TRBV19 and J usage is TRBJ1-2, with unresolved D. CDR3 size: 15 residues. CDR1 and CDR2 (germline): LNHDA, SQIVND (reference sequence). V lost 6 bases and J lost 1, with 15 bases in between. CDR3 in DNA: TGTGCCAGTAGGCTGGACGGAACCGATAACTATGGCTACACCTTC. It encodes CASRLDGTDNYGYTF.

This chain uses TRBV5-1 with TRBJ2-1; 15 nucleotides agree with TRBD2. J lost 5 bases, V lost 0 bases, and 15 bases had no gene match. The V gene's germline CDR1 is SGHRS and CDR2 YFSETQ. This CDR3 contains 21 residues. The CDR3 region is CASSLGTSGRAARVLNNEQFF. CDR3 DNA: TGCGCCAGCAGCTTGGGGACTAGCGGGAGGGCCGCCCGGGTACTAAACAATGAGCAGTTCTTC. Combining the CDR3 with reference TRBV5-1 and TRBJ2-1 gives the whole variable domain KAGVTQTPRYLIKTRGQQVTLSCSPISGHRSVSWYQQTPGQGLQFLFEYFSETQRNKGNFPGRFSGRQFSNSRSEMNVSTLELGDSALYLCASSLGTSGRAARVLNNEQFFGPGTRLTVL.

The chain uses TRBV2 and TRBJ2-2; D perhaps matches TRBD1 (6 bases). The CDR3 covers 15 residues. The germline gives CDR1 SNHLY, CDR2 FYNNEI. V was trimmed by 7 bases and J by 2 bases, leaving 14 bases between them. CDR3 region: CASTRSDSNTGELFF. The CDR3, as DNA: TGTGCCAGCACTCGATCGGACAGTAACACCGGGGAGCTGTTTTTT.

This clone has more than one count but fewer than ten. The rearrangement links TRBV5-4 to TRBJ1-2, with TRBD1 identical over 11 bases. Germline CDR1 and CDR2: SGHNT and YYREEE (reference sequence). V lost 2 bases, J lost 8 bases, and 5 bases stayed unmatched. This CDR3 spans 14 amino acids. As DNA, the CDR3 is TGTGCCAGCAGCTTTCCGGGACAGGGGGTAGGCTACACCTTC. This encodes CASSFPGQGVGYTF. Drawing the rest from reference TRBV5-4 and TRBJ1-2, the complete variable domain is ETGVTQSPTHLIKTRGQQVTLRCSSQSGHNTVSWYQQALGQGPQFIFQYYREEENGRGNFPPRFSGLQFPNYSSELNVNALELDDSALYLCASSFPGQGVGYTFGSGTRLTVV.

This clone was seen only a few times. V usage is TRBV6-5 and J usage is TRBJ2-5; D is unresolved. Germline lookup yields CDR1 MNHEY and CDR2 SVGAGI. Trimming left V 1 base short and J 5 bases short, with 11 bases between. The CDR3 is made up of 14 amino acids. CDR3 sequence reads: CASSYWEFGETQYF. CDR3 nucleotides: TGTGCCAGCAGTTACTGGGAATTCGGGGAGACCCAGTACTTC.

The V gene is TRBV2, the J gene TRBJ1-3, with D possibly matching TRBD1 (5 bases). Germline lookup yields CDR1 SNHLY and CDR2 FYNNEI. V shed 3 bases and J shed 4 bases, with 10 bases lying between them. The CDR3 loop spans 14 amino acids. The CDR3 DNA is TGTGCCAGCAGTGACCCCAGGGCCGGAAACACCATATATTTT. Protein product: CASSDPRAGNTIYF.

The genes are TRBV28 and TRBJ1-2; 9 nucleotides match TRBD1. The CDR3 runs 15 residues. Germline assignment: CDR1 MDHEN and CDR2 SYDVKM. Trimming took 6 bases from V and 3 from J; bases not matched to a gene: 8. The CDR3 sequence is CASRHNRGPDYGYTF. CDR3 in DNA: TGTGCCAGCAGACACAACAGGGGGCCTGACTATGGCTACACCTTC.

The J gene is TRBJ1-1, the V gene TRBV18, with D uncertain. The V and J ends lost 0 bases and 7 bases respectively, with 9 bases between them. Per the germline V gene, CDR1 is KGHSH and CDR2 is LQKENI. The CDR3 runs 13 residues. CDR3: CASSPPLHGEAFF. Written as DNA, the CDR3 is TGTGCCAGCTCACCACCACTACATGGTGAAGCTTTCTTT.

This clone was detected only a few times. V and J are TRBV5-1 and TRBJ1-1; 10 nucleotides agree with TRBD1. CDR3 length equals 16 residues. Germline V gene sequence: CDR1 SGHRS, CDR2 YFSETQ. V gave up 4 bases and J gave up 3 bases; unmatched junction bases: 9. CDR3 DNA sequence: TGCGCCAGCAGCCGCGGGGACAGGGGAAGAGACACTGAAGCTTTCTTT. It encodes CASSRGDRGRDTEAFF.

The chain couples TRBV19 to TRBJ1-1; TRBD1 is a possible D gene (5 bases). The CDR3 totals 13 residues. The germline gives CDR1 LNHDA, CDR2 SQIVND (reference sequence). Trimming took off 3 bases at V and 6 bases at J, with 11 bases between the two ends. DNA for the CDR3: TGTGCCAGTAGTATCTCGTGGGGGTCTGAAGCTTTCTTT. Residues: CASSISWGSEAFF.

On this clone itself: Other nucleotide sequences from this sample produce the same CDR3. The rearrangement uses TRBV20-1 and TRBJ2-5; D may be TRBD1 or TRBD2 (6 bases each). Germline V gene data show CDR1 as DFQATT and CDR2 as SNEGSKA (reference sequence). V was trimmed by 5 bases and J by 5 bases, leaving 9 bases between them. This CDR3 region has 11 residues. The CDR3: CSALGGETQYF. DNA of the CDR3: TGCAGTGCTTTAGGGGGGGAGACCCAGTACTTC.

This chain links TRBV19 with TRBJ2-1; D may correspond to TRBD1 or TRBD2 (5 bases each). V was trimmed by 5 bases and J by 7 bases, leaving 15 bases between them. The CDR3 runs 14 residues. Germline-derived CDR1 and CDR2 are LNHDA and SQIVND (reference sequence). The CDR3 region is CASSPGLDRNEQFF. CDR3 nucleotide sequence: TGTGCCAGTAGTCCGGGGCTTGACCGGAATGAGCAGTTCTTC.